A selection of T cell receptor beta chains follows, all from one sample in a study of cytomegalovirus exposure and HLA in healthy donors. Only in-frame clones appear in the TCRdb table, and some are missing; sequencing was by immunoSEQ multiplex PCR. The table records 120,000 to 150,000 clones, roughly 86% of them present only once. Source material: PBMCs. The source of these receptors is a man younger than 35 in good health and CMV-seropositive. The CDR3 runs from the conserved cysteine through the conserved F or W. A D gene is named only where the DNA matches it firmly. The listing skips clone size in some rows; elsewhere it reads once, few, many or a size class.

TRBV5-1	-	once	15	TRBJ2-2	CASSPQGFGTGELFF	TGCGCCAGCAGCCCCCAGGGGTTTGGCACCGGGGAGCTGTTTTTT
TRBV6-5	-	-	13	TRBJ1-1	CASSYSGHTEAFF	TGTGCCAGCAGTTACTCGGGGCACACTGAAGCTTTCTTT
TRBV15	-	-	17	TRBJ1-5	CATSRAPGIGSNQPQHF	TGTGCCACCAGCAGAGCCCCAGGGATTGGGAGCAATCAGCCCCAGCATTTT
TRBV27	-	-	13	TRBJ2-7	CASSPRGVHEQYF	TGTGCCAGCAGTCCACGGGGAGTCCACGAGCAGTACTTC
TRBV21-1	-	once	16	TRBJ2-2	CASSIGTSGNTGELFF	TGTGCCAGCAGCATCGGGACTAGCGGGAACACCGGGGAGCTGTTTTTT
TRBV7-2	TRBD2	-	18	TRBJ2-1	CASSLGGLWAGGHNEQFF	TGTGCCAGCAGCTTAGGAGGTCTTTGGGCGGGGGGTCACAATGAGCAGTTCTTC
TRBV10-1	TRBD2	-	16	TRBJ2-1	CASSAGLEGPYNEQFF	TGCGCCAGCAGTGCGGGACTAGAGGGACCTTACAATGAGCAGTTCTTC
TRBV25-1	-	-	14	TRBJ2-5	CASSGTELQETQYF	TGTGCCAGCAGTGGGACAGAGCTCCAAGAGACCCAGTACTTC
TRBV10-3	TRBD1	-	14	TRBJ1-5	CAIGGQGGNQPQHF	TGTGCCATCGGAGGACAGGGAGGGAATCAGCCCCAGCATTTT
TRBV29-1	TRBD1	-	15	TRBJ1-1	CSVVRGAWVNTEAFF	TGCAGCGTTGTCAGGGGGGCATGGGTGAACACTGAAGCTTTCTTT
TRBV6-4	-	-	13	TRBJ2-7	CASSMDSSYEQYF	TGTGCCAGCAGTATGGACAGCTCCTACGAGCAGTACTTC
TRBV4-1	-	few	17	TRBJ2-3	CASSQDIVRGITDTQYF	TGCGCCAGCAGCCAAGATATAGTGAGGGGGATCACAGATACGCAGTATTTT
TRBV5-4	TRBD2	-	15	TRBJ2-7	CASSPTGGTTYEQYF	TGTGCCAGCAGCCCGACGGGGGGGACAACCTACGAGCAGTACTTC
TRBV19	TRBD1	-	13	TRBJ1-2	CASSLPGGDGYTF	TGTGCCAGTAGTCTACCAGGGGGTGATGGCTACACCTTC
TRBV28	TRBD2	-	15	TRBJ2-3	CASSLRSGATDTQYF	TGTGCCAGCAGTTTGCGGAGCGGGGCCACAGATACGCAGTATTTT
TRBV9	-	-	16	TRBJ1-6	CASSPGGNSYNSPLHF	TGTGCCAGCAGCCCGGGGGGGAACTCCTATAATTCACCCCTCCACTTT